This entry lists 15 T cell receptor beta chains sequenced from one sample in a study of T cell repertoires in cytomegalovirus infection. TCRdb redid the calling of the reads with MiXCR, one entry per CDR3 protein. The sample includes almost 550,000 distinct CDR3 sequences, 16% of them seen just once. The material sequenced was CD8+ T cells from PBMCs. The receptors here all came from a human donor in good health (CMV status not recorded). Some clones in this sample may be carry-over from other donors' samples.

This clonotype appeared a few times. The V and J genes are TRBV9 and TRBJ1-1, with a possible D match to TRBD1 (6 bases). Looked up from germline, CDR1 is SGDLS and CDR2 is YYNGEE. The CDR3 totals 17 residues. Trimming removed 1 base from V and 0 bases from J, with 16 bases in between. As DNA, the CDR3 is TGTGCCAGCAGCGTACTCCTCCCGGGACATCTGAACACTGAAGCTTTCTTT. Translating it yields CASSVLLPGHLNTEAFF.

This sequence joins TRBV29-1 and TRBJ2-7; the match to TRBD1 covers 8 bases. The CDR3 totals 13 residues. The J segment lost 6 bases and the V segment lost 2 bases, leaving 6 bases of the junction unmatched. Germline CDR1 reads SQVTM; CDR2 reads ANQGSEA. Here the CDR3 DNA reads TGCAGCGTTGAACCAGAGACAGGGGTCGAGCAGTACTTC. It codes for CSVEPETGVEQYF.

This clonotype turned up a few times. The rearrangement uses TRBV4-2 and TRBJ1-2, with D perhaps TRBD1 (5 bases). V gave up 3 bases and J gave up 4 bases, with 15 bases separating them. The CDR3 consists of 15 residues. Germline V CDR1 and CDR2: LGHNA, YNFKEQ. The CDR3 DNA follows: TGTGCCAGCAGCCATCCCGACAGAACACCCTATGGCTACACCTTC. It codes for CASSHPDRTPYGYTF.

Note on this clonotype: A much larger clone lies one base from this, so it may be a read error. The V call is TRBV12-3 or TRBV12-4, the J call TRBJ1-2; 11 nucleotides line up with TRBD1. The CDR3 spans 15 residues. Trimming at V came to 9 bases and at J to 8 bases, leaving 14 bases not matched to a gene. CDR3 DNA sequence: TGTGCCAGAAGTCCGGGACAGGGGGAAGCTGACGGCTACACCTTC. Encoded protein: CARSPGQGEADGYTF.

This chain connects TRBV19 to TRBJ1-1; unclear D gene. The CDR3 is 13 amino acids. V lost 6 bases to trimming and J lost 6 bases, with 14 bases between them. Germline V lookup: CDR1 LNHDA, CDR2 SQIVND (reference sequence). The CDR3 protein is CASSIGRIAEAFF. The CDR3 region has the DNA TGTGCCAGTAGCATCGGCCGGATCGCTGAAGCTTTCTTT.

This clonotype occurred many times. The gene calls are TRBV7-8 and TRBJ2-1; 8 bases fit TRBD2. The CDR3 sequence is 15 residues long. CDR1 and CDR2 (germline): SGHVS, FQNEAQ. V gave up 1 base and J gave up 3 bases; unmatched junction bases: 2. The CDR3 spells CASSLGLANYNEQFF. DNA of the CDR3: TGTGCCAGCAGCTTAGGACTAGCGAACTACAATGAGCAGTTCTTC.

V and J are TRBV6-1 and TRBJ2-3, with TRBD1 as a possible D gene (6 bases). Between the trimmed V and J ends, which lost 7 bases and 2 bases, there was a span of 19 bases. The CDR3 contains 16 residues. CDR1 is MNHNS and CDR2 is SASEGT in the germline V gene. CDR3: CASINTGHRATDTQYF. The CDR3 DNA reads TGTGCCAGCATCAACACGGGACACCGGGCCACAGATACGCAGTATTTT.

The genes are TRBV5-6 and TRBJ1-2, with 8 bases aligning to TRBD1. Losses at the gene ends were 1 base for V and 1 base for J; bases not matched to a gene: 6. The CDR3 has 16 amino acids. Germline lookup yields CDR1 SGHDT and CDR2 YYEEEE. CDR3 nucleotide sequence: TGTGCCAGCAGCTTGCGCTACAGGGGGGATAACTATGGCTACACCTTC. Protein product: CASSLRYRGDNYGYTF. Complete variable domain (other parts from reference TRBV5-6 and TRBJ1-2): DAGVTQSPTHLIKTRGQQVTLRCSPKSGHDTVSWYQQALGQGPQFIFQYYEEEERQRGNFPDRFSGHQFPNYSSELNVNALLLGDSALYLCASSLRYRGDNYGYTFGSGTRLTVV.

The genes are TRBV6-1 and TRBJ2-2; TRBD2 matches at 7 bases. Trimming removed 5 bases from V and 2 bases from J; junction bases left unmatched: 11. Per germline, CDR1 MNHNS and CDR2 SASEGT. The CDR3 sequence is 17 residues long. CDR3 sequence reads: CASSYASGDFNTGELFF. The CDR3 coding sequence is TGTGCCAGCAGTTATGCTAGCGGTGATTTTAACACCGGGGAGCTGTTTTTT.

The chain links TRBV4-1 to TRBJ2-3, with D perhaps TRBD1 or TRBD2 (5 bases each). Germline V lookup: CDR1 MGHRA, CDR2 YSYEKL. V was shortened by 0 bases and J by 4 bases, with 11 bases between the two germline ends. The CDR3 sequence is 15 residues long. The CDR3 DNA reads TGCGCCAGCAGCCAAGAGACCCGGGGCGCAGATACGCAGTATTTT. Its protein product is CASSQETRGADTQYF.

This clonotype showed up just a few times. The chain links TRBV28 to TRBJ2-6, with a weak D call TRBD2 (5 bases). V was shortened by 6 bases and J by 0 bases, with 12 bases between the two germline ends. Looked up from germline, CDR1 is MDHEN and CDR2 is SYDVKM. The length of the CDR3 is 16 residues. The CDR3 is CASRSRAVSGANVLTF. Here the CDR3 DNA reads TGTGCCAGCAGGTCGAGGGCGGTCTCTGGGGCCAACGTCCTGACTTTC.

V usage is TRBV29-1 and J usage is TRBJ1-4; D is possibly TRBD1 (5 bases). CDR1 is SQVTM and CDR2 is ANQGSEA in the germline V gene. Trimming pared 6 bases from V and 6 bases from J, leaving 14 bases between. The CDR3 covers 13 residues. The CDR3 coding sequence is TGCAGCGTGTCCCCCCGGGGGGATGAAAAACTGTTTTTT. It is translated as CSVSPRGDEKLFF.

Many counts were recorded for this clonotype. This chain links TRBV5-1 with TRBJ2-5; a weak D match, TRBD1 (6 bases). Germline loops: CDR1 SGHRS, CDR2 YFSETQ. V was pared by 1 base and J by 1 base, with 11 bases between. The CDR3 runs 15 residues. CDR3 DNA sequence: TGCGCCAGCAGCTTGACAGGGACCTCCCAAGAGACCCAGTACTTC. It translates to CASSLTGTSQETQYF.

This clonotype was counted many times. The J gene is TRBJ2-7, the V gene TRBV6-2 or TRBV6-3, with 9 nucleotides matching TRBD1. The CDR3 consists of 19 residues. V dropped 6 bases and J dropped 3; count of bases not matched to a gene: 21. From germline, CDR1 is MNHEY and CDR2 SVGEGT. The CDR3 DNA is TGTGCCAGCAGCCAACCGCAATATACACAGGGGGCCCGAGACTACGAGCAGTACTTC. This sequence encodes CASSQPQYTQGARDYEQYF.

This clonotype was observed at least ten times. The rearrangement uses TRBV27 and TRBJ1-2; a weak D match, TRBD1 (6 bases). Trimming shortened V by 10 bases and J by 2 bases, and 17 bases separated the two germline ends. Germline V gene data show CDR1 as MNHEY and CDR2 as SMNVEV (reference sequence). The CDR3 sequence is 14 residues long. In nucleotides, the CDR3 is TGTGCCACCGGTAGACCGGGACAAAACTATGGCTACACCTTC. Amino acids: CATGRPGQNYGYTF.